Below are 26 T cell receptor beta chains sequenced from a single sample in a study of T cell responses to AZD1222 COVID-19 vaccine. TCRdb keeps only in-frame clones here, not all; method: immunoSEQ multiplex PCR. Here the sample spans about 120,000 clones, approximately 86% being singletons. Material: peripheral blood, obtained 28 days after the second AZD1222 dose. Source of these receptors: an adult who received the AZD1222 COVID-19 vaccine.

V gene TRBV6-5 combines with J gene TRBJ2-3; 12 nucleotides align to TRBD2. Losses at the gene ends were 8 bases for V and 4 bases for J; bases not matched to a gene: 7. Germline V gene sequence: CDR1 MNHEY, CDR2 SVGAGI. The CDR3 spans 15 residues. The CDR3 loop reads CASPSGGAYADTQYF. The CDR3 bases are TGTGCCAGCCCTAGCGGGGGGGCCTATGCAGATACGCAGTATTTT.

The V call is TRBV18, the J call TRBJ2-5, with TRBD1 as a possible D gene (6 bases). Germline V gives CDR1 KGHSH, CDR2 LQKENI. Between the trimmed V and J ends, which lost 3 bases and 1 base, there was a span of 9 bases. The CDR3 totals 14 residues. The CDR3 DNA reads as TGTGCCAGCTCACCGCTGGACAGCCAAGAGACCCAGTACTTC. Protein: CASSPLDSQETQYF. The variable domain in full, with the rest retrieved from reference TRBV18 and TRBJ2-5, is NAGVMQNPRHLVRRRGQEARLRCSPMKGHSHVYWYRQLPEEGLKFMVYLQKENIIDESGMPKERFSAEFPKEGPSILRIQQVVRGDSAAYFCASSPLDSQETQYFGPGTRLLVL.

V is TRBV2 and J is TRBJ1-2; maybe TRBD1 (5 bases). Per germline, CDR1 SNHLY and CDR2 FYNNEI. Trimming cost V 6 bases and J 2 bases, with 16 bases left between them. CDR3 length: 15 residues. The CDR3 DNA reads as TGTGCCAGCAGGGCAGGGCACTCGGAAAACTATGGCTACACCTTC. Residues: CASRAGHSENYGYTF.

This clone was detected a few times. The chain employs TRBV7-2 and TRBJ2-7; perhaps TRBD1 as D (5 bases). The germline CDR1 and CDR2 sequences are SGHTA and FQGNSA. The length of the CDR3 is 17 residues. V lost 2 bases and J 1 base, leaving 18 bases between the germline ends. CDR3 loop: CASSLRIARDGSYEQYF. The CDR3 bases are TGTGCCAGCAGCTTAAGGATAGCCAGGGATGGTTCCTACGAGCAGTACTTC.

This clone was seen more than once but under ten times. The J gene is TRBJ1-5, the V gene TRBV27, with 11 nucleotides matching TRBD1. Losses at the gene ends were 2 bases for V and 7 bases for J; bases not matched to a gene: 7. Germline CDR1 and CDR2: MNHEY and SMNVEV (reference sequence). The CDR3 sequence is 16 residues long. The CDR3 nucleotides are TGTGCCAGCAGTTTAGTAGGACAGGGGGCGCGACAGCCCCAGCATTTT. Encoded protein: CASSLVGQGARQPQHF.

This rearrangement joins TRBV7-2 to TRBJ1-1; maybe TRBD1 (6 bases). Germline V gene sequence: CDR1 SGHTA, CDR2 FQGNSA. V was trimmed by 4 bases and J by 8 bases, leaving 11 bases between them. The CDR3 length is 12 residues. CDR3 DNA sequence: TGTGCCAGCAGCTACCGGACAGCCGAAGCTTTCTTT. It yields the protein CASSYRTAEAFF. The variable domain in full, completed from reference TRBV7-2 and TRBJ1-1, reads GAGVSQSPSNKVTEKGKDVELRCDPISGHTALYWYRQSLGQGLEFLIYFQGNSAPDKSGLPSDRFSAERTGGSVSTLTIQRTQQEDSAVYLCASSYRTAEAFFGQGTRLTVV.

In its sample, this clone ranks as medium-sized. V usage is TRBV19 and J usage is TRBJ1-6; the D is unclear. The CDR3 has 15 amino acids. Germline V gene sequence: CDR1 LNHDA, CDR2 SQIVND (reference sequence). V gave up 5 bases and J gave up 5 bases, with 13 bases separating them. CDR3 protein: CASSYTGADNSPLHF. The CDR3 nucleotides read TGTGCCAGTAGTTACACGGGAGCGGATAATTCACCCCTCCACTTT.

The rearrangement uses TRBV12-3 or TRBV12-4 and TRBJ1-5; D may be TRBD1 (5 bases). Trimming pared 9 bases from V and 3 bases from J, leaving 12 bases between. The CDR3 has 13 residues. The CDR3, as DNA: TGTGCCAGTCATGGGGGTCTCAATCAGCCCCAGCATTTT. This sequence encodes CASHGGLNQPQHF.

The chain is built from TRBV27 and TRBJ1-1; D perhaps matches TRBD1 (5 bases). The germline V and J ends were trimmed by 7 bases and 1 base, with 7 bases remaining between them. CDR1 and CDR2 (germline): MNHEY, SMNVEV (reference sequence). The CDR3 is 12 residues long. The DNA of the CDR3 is TGTGCCAGCAAAAGGGGGAACACTGAAGCTTTCTTT. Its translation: CASKRGNTEAFF.

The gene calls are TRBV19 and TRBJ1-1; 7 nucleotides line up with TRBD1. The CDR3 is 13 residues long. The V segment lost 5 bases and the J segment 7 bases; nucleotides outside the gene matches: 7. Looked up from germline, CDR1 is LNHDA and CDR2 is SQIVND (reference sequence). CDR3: CASSLIQGIEAFF. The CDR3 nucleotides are TGTGCCAGTAGTCTAATACAGGGGATTGAAGCTTTCTTT.

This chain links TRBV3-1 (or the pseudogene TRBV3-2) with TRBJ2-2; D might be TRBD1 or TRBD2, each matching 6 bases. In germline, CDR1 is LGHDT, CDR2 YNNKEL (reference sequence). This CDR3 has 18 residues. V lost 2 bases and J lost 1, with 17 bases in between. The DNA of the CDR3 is TGTGCCAGCAGCCAAAATCCGGGGGCCACCGGGAACACCGGGGAGCTGTTTTTT. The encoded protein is CASSQNPGATGNTGELFF.

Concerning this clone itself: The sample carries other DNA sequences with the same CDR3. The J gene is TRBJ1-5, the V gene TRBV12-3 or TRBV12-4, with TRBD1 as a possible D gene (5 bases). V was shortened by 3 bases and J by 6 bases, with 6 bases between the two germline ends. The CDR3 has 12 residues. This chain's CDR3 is CASSFGGQPQHF. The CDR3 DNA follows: TGTGCCAGCAGTTTCGGGGGTCAGCCCCAGCATTTT.

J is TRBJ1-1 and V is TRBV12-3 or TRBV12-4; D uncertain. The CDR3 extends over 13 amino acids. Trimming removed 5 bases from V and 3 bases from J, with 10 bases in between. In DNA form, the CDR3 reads TGTGCCAGCAGTGTTCAGGAGGACACTGAAGCTTTCTTT. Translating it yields CASSVQEDTEAFF.

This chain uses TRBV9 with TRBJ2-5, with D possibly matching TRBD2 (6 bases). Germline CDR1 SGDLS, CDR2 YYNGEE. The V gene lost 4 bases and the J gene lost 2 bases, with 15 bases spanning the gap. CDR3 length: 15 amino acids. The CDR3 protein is CASSRDGTEQETQYF. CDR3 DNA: TGTGCCAGCAGCCGTGACGGGACTGAACAAGAGACCCAGTACTTC. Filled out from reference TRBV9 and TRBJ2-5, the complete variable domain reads DSGVTQTPKHLITATGQRVTLRCSPRSGDLSVYWYQQSLDQGLQFLIQYYNGEERAKGNILERFSAQQFPDLHSELNLSSLELGDSALYFCASSRDGTEQETQYFGPGTRLLVL.

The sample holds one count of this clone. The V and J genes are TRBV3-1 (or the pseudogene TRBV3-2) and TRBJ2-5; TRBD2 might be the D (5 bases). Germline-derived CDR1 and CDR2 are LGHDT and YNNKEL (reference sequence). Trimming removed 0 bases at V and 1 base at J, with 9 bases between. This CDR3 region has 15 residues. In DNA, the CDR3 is TGTGCCAGCAGCCAAGAAACTAGAGGCCAAGAGACCCAGTACTTC. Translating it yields CASSQETRGQETQYF.

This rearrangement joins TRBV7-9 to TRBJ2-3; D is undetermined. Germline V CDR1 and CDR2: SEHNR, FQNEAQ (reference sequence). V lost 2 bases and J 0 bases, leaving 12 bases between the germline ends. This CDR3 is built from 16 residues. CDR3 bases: TGTGCCAGCAGCTTAAATTCTGGTCTGAGCACAGATACGCAGTATTTT. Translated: CASSLNSGLSTDTQYF.

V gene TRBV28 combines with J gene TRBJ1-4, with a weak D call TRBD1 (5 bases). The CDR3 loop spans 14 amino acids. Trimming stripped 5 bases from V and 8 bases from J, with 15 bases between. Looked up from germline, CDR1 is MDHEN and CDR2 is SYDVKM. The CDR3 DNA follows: TGTGCCAGCAGTCCGACCACACGGGGCGAAAAACTGTTTTTT. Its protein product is CASSPTTRGEKLFF.

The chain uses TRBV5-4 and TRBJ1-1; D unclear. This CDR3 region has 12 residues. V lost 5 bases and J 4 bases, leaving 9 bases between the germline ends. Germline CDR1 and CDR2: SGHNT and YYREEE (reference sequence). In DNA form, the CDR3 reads TGTGCCAGCAGTATGCCACGCACTGAAGCTTTCTTT. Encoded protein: CASSMPRTEAFF.

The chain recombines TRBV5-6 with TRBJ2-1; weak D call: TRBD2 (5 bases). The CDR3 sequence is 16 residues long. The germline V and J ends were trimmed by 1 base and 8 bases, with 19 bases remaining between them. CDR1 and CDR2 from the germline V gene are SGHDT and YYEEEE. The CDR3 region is CASSLRRTPDPYEQFF. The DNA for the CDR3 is TGTGCCAGCAGCTTGAGGAGGACCCCGGATCCCTATGAGCAGTTCTTC.

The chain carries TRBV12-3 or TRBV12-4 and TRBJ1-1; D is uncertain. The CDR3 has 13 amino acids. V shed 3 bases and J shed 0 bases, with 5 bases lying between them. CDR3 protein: CASSFRVNTEAFF. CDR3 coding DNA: TGTGCCAGCAGTTTTAGAGTGAACACTGAAGCTTTCTTT.

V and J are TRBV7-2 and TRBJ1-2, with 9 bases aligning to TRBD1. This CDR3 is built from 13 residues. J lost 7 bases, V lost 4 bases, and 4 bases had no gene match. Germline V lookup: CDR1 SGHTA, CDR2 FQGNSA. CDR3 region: CASSSDRGGGYTF. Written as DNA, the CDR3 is TGTGCCAGCAGCTCGGACAGGGGCGGTGGCTACACCTTC.

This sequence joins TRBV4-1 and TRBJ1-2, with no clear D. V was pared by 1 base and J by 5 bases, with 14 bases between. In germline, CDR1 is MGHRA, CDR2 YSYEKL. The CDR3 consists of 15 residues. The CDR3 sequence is CASSQVVGNEYGYTF. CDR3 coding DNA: TGCGCCAGCAGCCAAGTAGTAGGGAATGAGTATGGCTACACCTTC.

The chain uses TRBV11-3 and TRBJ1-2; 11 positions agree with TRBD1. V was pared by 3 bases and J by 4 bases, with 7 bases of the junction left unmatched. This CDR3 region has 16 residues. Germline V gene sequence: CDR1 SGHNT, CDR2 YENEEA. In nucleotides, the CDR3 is TGTGCCAGCAGCTTGGGGACAGGGGGTTGGAGCTATGGCTACACCTTC. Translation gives CASSLGTGGWSYGYTF.

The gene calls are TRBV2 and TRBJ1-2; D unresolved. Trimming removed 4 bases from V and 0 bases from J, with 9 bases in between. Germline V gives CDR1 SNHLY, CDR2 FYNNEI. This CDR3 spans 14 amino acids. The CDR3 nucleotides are TGTGCCAGCAGTGTCATACGGGCTAACTATGGCTACACCTTC. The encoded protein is CASSVIRANYGYTF.

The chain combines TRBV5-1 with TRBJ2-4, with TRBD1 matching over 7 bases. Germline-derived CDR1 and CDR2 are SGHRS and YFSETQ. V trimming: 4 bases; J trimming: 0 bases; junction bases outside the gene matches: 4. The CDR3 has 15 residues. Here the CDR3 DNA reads TGCGCCAGCAGCCGACAGGGCTTAGCCAAAAACATTCAGTACTTC. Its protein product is CASSRQGLAKNIQYF.

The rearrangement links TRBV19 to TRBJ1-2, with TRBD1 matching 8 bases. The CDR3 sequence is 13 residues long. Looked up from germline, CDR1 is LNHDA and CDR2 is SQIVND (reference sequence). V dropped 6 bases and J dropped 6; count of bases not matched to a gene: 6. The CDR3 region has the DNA TGTGCCAGTAGCTTACCGGACAGGGATGGCTACACCTTC. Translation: CASSLPDRDGYTF.